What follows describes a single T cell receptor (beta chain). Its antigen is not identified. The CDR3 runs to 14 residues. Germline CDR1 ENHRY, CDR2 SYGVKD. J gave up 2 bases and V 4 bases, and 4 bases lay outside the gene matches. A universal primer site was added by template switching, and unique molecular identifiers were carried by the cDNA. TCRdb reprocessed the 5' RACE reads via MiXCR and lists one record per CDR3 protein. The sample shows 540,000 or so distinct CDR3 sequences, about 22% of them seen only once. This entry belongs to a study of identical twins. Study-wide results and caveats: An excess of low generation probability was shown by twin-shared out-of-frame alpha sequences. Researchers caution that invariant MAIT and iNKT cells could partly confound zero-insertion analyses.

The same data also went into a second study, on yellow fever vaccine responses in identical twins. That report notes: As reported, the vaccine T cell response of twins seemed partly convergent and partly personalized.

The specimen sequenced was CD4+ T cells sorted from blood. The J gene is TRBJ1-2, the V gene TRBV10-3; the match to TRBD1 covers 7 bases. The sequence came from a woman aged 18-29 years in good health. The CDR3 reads CAISGPGQNYGYTF. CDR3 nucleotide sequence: TGTGCCATCAGTGGGCCGGGACAGAACTATGGCTACACCTTC.